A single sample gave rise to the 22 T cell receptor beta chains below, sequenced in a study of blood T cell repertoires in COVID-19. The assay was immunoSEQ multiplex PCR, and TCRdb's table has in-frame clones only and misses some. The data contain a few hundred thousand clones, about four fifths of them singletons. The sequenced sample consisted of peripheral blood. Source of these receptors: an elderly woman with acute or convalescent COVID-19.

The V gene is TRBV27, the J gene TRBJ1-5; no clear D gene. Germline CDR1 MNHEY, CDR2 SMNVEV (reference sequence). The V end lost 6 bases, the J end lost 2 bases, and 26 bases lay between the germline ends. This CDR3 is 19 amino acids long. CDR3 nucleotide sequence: TGTGCCAGCAGGGGTGTGTTAAGGTCGACACATATAGGCAATCAGCCCCAGCATTTT. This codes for CASRGVLRSTHIGNQPQHF.

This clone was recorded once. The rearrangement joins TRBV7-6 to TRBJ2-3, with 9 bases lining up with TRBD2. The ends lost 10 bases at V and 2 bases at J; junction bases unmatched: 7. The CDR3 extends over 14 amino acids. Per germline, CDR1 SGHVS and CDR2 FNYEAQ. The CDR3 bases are TGTGCCACCCAGCGGGAGGCAGTCACAGATACGCAGTATTTT. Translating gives CATQREAVTDTQYF. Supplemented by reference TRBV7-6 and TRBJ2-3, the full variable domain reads GAGVSQSPRYKVTKRGQDVALRCDPISGHVSLYWYRQALGQGPEFLTYFNYEAQQDKSGLPNDRFSAERPEGSISTLTIQRTEQRDSAMYRCATQREAVTDTQYFGPGTRLTVL.

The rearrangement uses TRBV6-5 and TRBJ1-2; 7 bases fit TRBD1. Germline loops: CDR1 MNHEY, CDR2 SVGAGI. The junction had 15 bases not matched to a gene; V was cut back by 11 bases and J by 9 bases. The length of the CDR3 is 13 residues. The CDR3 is CAGGGDRAISYTF. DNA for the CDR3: TGTGCCGGGGGTGGAGACAGGGCGATTAGCTACACCTTC.

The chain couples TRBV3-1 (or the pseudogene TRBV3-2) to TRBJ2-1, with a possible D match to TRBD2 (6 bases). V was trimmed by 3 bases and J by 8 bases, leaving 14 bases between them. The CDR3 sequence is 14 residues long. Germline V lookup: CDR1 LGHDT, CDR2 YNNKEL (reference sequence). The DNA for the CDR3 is TGTGCCAGCAGCCAGGTACGACGGGAGCATGAGCAGTTCTTC. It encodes CASSQVRREHEQFF.

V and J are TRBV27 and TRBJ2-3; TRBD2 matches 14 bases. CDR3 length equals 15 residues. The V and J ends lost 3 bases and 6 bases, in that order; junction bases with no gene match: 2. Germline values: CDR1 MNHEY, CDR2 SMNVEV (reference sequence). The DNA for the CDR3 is TGTGCCAGCAGTTTCGGGACTAGCGGGAGCGATACGCAGTATTTT. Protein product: CASSFGTSGSDTQYF.

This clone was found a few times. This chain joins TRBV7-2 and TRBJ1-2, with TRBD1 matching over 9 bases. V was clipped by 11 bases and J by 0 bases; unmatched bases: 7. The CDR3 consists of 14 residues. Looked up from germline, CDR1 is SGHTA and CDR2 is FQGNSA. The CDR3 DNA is TGTGCCCGGACAGGGGCTGATTCTAACTATGGCTACACCTTC. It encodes CARTGADSNYGYTF.

The CDR3 DNA sequence: TGTGCCAGCAGCCCCCTGCGACTAGCGGGGGCCTTAGGGGAGACCCAGTACTTC. This gives the protein CASSPLRLAGALGETQYF. V gene TRBV3-1 (or the pseudogene TRBV3-2) combines with J gene TRBJ2-5; 12 bases match TRBD2. Germline CDR1 reads LGHDT; CDR2 reads YNNKEL (reference sequence). CDR3 size: 18 residues. V lost 4 bases to trimming and J lost 5 bases; unmatched junction nucleotides: 14.

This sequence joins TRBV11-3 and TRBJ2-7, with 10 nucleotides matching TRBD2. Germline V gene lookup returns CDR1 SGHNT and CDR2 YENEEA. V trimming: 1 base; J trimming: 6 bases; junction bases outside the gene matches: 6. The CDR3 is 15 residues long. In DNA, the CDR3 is TGTGCCAGCAGCTTAGGTATAGCGGGGGGTGGCGAGCAGTACTTC. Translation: CASSLGIAGGGEQYF.

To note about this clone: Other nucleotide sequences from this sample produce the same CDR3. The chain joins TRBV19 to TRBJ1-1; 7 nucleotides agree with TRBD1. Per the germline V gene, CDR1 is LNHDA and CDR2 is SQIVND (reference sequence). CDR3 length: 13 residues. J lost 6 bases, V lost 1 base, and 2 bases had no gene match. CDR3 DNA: TGTGCCAGTAGTATAGCTCAGGGGGCTGAAGCTTTCTTT. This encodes CASSIAQGAEAFF.

CDR3 sequence (DNA): TGTGCCAGCAGCTTAGGGACACCTAATTCACCCCTCCACTTT. Protein: CASSLGTPNSPLHF. The chain is built from TRBV7-8 and TRBJ1-6; the D gene is possibly TRBD1 (5 bases). Deletions cut 1 base from V and 6 bases from J, with 7 bases between. CDR3 length: 14 amino acids. CDR1 is SGHVS, CDR2 FQNEAQ, per germline.

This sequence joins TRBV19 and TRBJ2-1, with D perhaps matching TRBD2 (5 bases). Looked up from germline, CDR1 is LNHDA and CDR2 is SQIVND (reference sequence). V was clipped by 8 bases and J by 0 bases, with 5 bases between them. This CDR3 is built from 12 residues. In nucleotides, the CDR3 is TGTGCCAGTGGGAGCTCCTACAATGAGCAGTTCTTC. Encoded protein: CASGSSYNEQFF.

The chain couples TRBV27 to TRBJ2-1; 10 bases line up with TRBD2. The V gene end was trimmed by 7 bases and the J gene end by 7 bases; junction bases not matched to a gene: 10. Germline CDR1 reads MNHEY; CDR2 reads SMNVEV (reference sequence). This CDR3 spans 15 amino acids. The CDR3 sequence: CASTGTSARGNEQFF. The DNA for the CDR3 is TGTGCCAGCACCGGGACTAGCGCCAGGGGGAATGAGCAGTTCTTC.

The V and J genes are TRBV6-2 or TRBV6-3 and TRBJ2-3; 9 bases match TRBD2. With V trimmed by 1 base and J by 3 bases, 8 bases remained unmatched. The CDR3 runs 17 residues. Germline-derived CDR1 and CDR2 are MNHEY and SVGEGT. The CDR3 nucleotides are TGTGCCAGCAGTTACTGGGCGGGGGGGCCGAAAACAGATACGCAGTATTTT. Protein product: CASSYWAGGPKTDTQYF.

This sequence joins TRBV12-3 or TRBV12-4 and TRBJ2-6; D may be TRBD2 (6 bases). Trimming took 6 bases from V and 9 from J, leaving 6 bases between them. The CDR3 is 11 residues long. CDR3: CASRGGNVLTF. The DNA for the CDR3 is TGTGCCAGCAGGGGAGGCAACGTCCTGACTTTC.

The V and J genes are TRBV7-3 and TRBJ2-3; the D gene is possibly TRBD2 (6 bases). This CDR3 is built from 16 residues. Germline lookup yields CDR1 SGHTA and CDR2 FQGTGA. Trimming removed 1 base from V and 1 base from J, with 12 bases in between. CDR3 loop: CASSLIAWGGTDTQYF. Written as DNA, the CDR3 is TGTGCCAGCAGCTTAATAGCCTGGGGGGGCACAGATACGCAGTATTTT.

CDR3: CSGTRGAREQFF. The DNA for the CDR3 is TGCAGCGGAACCCGGGGGGCAAGGGAGCAGTTCTTC. The genes are TRBV29-1 and TRBJ2-1; D is perhaps TRBD2 (7 bases). There are 12 residues in the CDR3. CDR1 is SQVTM and CDR2 is ANQGSEA in the germline V gene. Deletions cut 7 bases from V and 10 bases from J, with 17 bases between.

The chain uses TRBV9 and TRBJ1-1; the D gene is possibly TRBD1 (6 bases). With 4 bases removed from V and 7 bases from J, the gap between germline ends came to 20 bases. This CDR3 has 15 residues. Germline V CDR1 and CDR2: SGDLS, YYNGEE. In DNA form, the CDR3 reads TGTGCCAGCAGCCGGCACCAGGGACAAACGCTTGAAGCTTTCTTT. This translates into CASSRHQGQTLEAFF.

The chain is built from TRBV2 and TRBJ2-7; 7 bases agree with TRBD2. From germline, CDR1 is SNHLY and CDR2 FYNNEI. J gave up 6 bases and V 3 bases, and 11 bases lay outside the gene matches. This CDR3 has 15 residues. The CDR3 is CASSDMGLPNIEQYF. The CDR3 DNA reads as TGTGCCAGCAGTGACATGGGACTACCCAACATCGAGCAGTACTTC. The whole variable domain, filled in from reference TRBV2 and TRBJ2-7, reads EPEVTQTPSHQVTQMGQEVILRCVPISNHLYFYWYRQILGQKVEFLVSFYNNEISEKSEIFDDQFSVERPDGSNFTLKIRSTKLEDSAMYFCASSDMGLPNIEQYFGPGTRLTVT.

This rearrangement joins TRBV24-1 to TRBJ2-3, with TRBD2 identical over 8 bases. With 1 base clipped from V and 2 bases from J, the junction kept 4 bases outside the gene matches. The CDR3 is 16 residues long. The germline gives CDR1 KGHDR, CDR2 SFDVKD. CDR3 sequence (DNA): TGTGCCACCAGTGATTTCGGAGCGGGGGACACAGATACGCAGTATTTT. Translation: CATSDFGAGDTDTQYF.

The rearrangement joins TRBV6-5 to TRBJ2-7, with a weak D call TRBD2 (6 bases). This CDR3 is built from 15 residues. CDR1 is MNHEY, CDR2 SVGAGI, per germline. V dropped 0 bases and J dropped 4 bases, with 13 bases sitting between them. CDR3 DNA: TGTGCCAGCAGTTACTCAACGGGACTCTCTTACGAGCAGTACTTC. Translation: CASSYSTGLSYEQYF.

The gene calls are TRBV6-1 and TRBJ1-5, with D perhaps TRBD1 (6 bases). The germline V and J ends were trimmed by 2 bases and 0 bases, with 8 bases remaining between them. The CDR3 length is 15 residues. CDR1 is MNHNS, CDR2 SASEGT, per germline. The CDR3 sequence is CASSEQGNSNQPQHF. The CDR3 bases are TGTGCCAGCAGTGAACAGGGGAATAGCAATCAGCCCCAGCATTTT.

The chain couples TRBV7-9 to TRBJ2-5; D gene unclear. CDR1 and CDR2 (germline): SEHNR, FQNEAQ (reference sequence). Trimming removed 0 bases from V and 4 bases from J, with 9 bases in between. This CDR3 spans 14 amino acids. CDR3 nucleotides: TGTGCCAGCAGCTTAGCGGCCTTGGTAGAGACCCAGTACTTC. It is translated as CASSLAALVETQYF.